The clone carrying this T cell receptor beta chain occurred many times. cDNA molecules, individually, were tagged with unique molecular identifiers. TCRdb reprocessed the 5' RACE reads via MiXCR and lists one record per CDR3 protein. The sample has approximately 70,000 distinct CDR3 sequences; 12% are singletons. The sample is drawn from a study of early T cells in non-severe SARS-CoV-2 infection. Study in general: The chains were unpaired, and the sequenced material was bulk RNA from unsorted whole blood.

V gave up 3 bases and J gave up 2 bases, with 7 bases separating them. Germline assignment: CDR1 KGHSH and CDR2 LQKENI. This CDR3 is 13 amino acids long. The chain recombines TRBV18 with TRBJ1-1; D is undetermined. The sequence was collected from an adult who was a healthcare worker with PCR-confirmed SARS-CoV-2 infection or an uninfected control (not recorded which). The sequencing input was whole blood. CDR3 coding DNA: TGTGCCAGCTCACCGTATGAAAACACTGAAGCTTTCTTT. Residues: CASSPYENTEAFF.